The 9 T cell receptor beta chains in this list originate from one sample, sequenced in a study of blood T cells in healthy people across ages (dated by TCRdb to the mid-2010s). The method behind the library was 5' RACE. The sequencer listed for this sample is Illumina HiSeq 2500. A second PCR of about 6 to 12 cycles was run with a J-beta primer mix and a sample-barcoded 5' primer. Starting from the raw public reads, TCRdb applied fastp trimming at Q25, assembled clones with MiXCR and retained in-frame beta chains. Every distinct CDR3 protein forms one entry, paired with its most common genes and DNA. For this sample the table gives approximately 800,000 distinct CDR3 sequences, of which less than 70% were detected only once. The ten biggest clones cover around 40% of the sample. Sequenced material: blood. These receptors all stem from an elderly man in good health.

The rearrangement uses TRBV28 and TRBJ2-3, with TRBD2 identical over 12 bases. CDR3 size: 13 residues. With 10 bases clipped from V and 6 bases from J, the junction kept 5 bases outside the gene matches. CDR1 and CDR2 (germline): MDHEN, SYDVKM. Written as DNA, the CDR3 is TGTGCCACCCGACTAGCGGGAGACGATACGCAGTATTTT. This sequence encodes CATRLAGDDTQYF.

The chain is built from TRBV12-3 or TRBV12-4 and TRBJ1-4, with D possibly TRBD1 on 5 matching bases. The CDR3 spans 16 residues. Trimming cost V 2 bases and J 0 bases, with 10 bases left between them. The CDR3 coding sequence is TGTGCCAGCAGTTTACAACAGGAGGCAACTAATGAAAAACTGTTTTTT. It specifies CASSLQQEATNEKLFF.

This sequence joins TRBV2 and TRBJ1-2; D is unclear. The germline V gene encodes CDR1 SNHLY and CDR2 FYNNEI. This CDR3 contains 13 residues. V was shortened by 5 bases and J by 1 base, with 8 bases between the two germline ends. In DNA, the CDR3 is TGTGCCAGCAGTCAAGTCGATAACTATGGCTACACCTTC. This gives the protein CASSQVDNYGYTF. The full variable domain, its missing parts supplied by reference TRBV2 and TRBJ1-2, is EPEVTQTPSHQVTQMGQEVILRCVPISNHLYFYWYRQILGQKVEFLVSFYNNEISEKSEIFDDQFSVERPDGSNFTLKIRSTKLEDSAMYFCASSQVDNYGYTFGSGTRLTVV.

This clonotype was recorded a few times. The V call is TRBV28, the J call TRBJ2-7; weak D call: TRBD1 (6 bases). Between the trimmed V and J ends, which lost 7 bases and 7 bases, there was a span of 17 bases. From germline, CDR1 is MDHEN and CDR2 SYDVKM. The CDR3 has 13 amino acids. The DNA of the CDR3 is TGTGCCAGCATCAGGGGCGTCATGGGTGAGCAGTACTTC. Its translation is CASIRGVMGEQYF. The whole variable domain, filled in from reference TRBV28 and TRBJ2-7, reads DVKVTQSSRYLVKRTGEKVFLECVQDMDHENMFWYRQDPGLGLRLIYFSYDVKMKEKGDIPEGYSVSREKKERFSLILESASTNQTSMYLCASIRGVMGEQYFGPGTRLTVT.

V is TRBV25-1 and J is TRBJ1-2; no definite D call. This CDR3 has 12 amino acids. The V gene's germline CDR1 is MGHDK and CDR2 SYGVNS. Trimming left V 0 bases short and J 3 bases short, with 2 bases between. This CDR3 is CASSEYHYGYTF. For the CDR3, the DNA is TGTGCCAGCAGTGAATATCACTATGGCTACACCTTC.

The chain recombines TRBV20-1 with TRBJ2-6, with TRBD2 matching 7 bases. This CDR3 region has 16 residues. J was trimmed by 4 bases and V by 3 bases; bases with no gene match: 9. CDR1 and CDR2 from the germline V gene are DFQATT and SNEGSKA (reference sequence). CDR3 protein: CSARESGAGGANVLTF. The CDR3 DNA sequence: TGCAGTGCTAGGGAGAGCGGGGCAGGGGGGGCCAACGTCCTGACTTTC.

This sequence joins TRBV28 and TRBJ2-5; D not resolved. V dropped 3 bases and J dropped 2 bases, with 10 bases sitting between them. This CDR3 has 14 amino acids. Germline-derived CDR1 and CDR2 are MDHEN and SYDVKM. CDR3 nucleotide sequence: TGTGCCAGCAGTTTGAACACGGCACAAGAGACCCAGTACTTC. Translated, it gives CASSLNTAQETQYF.

The chain combines TRBV20-1 with TRBJ2-1; D not resolved. Looked up from germline, CDR1 is DFQATT and CDR2 is SNEGSKA (reference sequence). This CDR3 contains 16 residues. The CDR3 DNA follows: TGCAGCCTCCAGGAAGCCGGCGGAAACTCCTACAATGAGCAGTTCTTC. It yields the protein CSLQEAGGNSYNEQFF.

This chain uses TRBV4-1 with TRBJ2-3; 8 nucleotides align to TRBD2. Germline V gives CDR1 MGHRA, CDR2 YSYEKL. The V segment lost 4 bases and the J segment 4 bases; nucleotides outside the gene matches: 7. The CDR3 length is 15 residues. The CDR3 DNA reads TGCGCCAGCAGCCGCGATGCAGCGGGAGCAGATACGCAGTATTTT. Encoded protein: CASSRDAAGADTQYF.